Below, one T cell receptor beta chain is given with its context. Its target is unknown. The data are from a study of T cells after yellow fever vaccination. Study as a whole: Where fractions had low cell numbers, libraries were prepared from them with the SMART-Seq v4 Ultra Low Input RNA kit.

Trimming at V came to 0 bases and at J to 4 bases, leaving 5 bases not matched to a gene. CDR3 length: 17 residues. Per the germline V gene, CDR1 is SGHRS and CDR2 is YFSETQ. Generation of TCR cDNA used 5'RACE template switching (which added a universal primer site and UMIs). TCRdb re-called the 5' RACE reads with MiXCR, one entry per CDR3 protein. The sample lists some 220,000 distinct CDR3 sequences; more than 3% were seen once. Findings and limits, study-wide: Booster sampling recovered most clones from primary vaccination (around 97% CD4, roughly 88% CD8). A weaker secondary response peaked on day 5, the primary on day 15.

The sample here was CD4+ T cells sorted from PBMCs, taken 10 days after the yellow fever booster vaccination. The V call is TRBV5-1, the J call TRBJ2-3, with 13 bases aligning to TRBD2. The receptor comes from a man aged 18 to 35 who received the YFV17D yellow fever vaccine. The CDR3 bases are TGCGCCAGCAGCTTGGCTCCTACTAGCGGGGGGGCAGATACGCAGTATTTT. It specifies CASSLAPTSGGADTQYF.